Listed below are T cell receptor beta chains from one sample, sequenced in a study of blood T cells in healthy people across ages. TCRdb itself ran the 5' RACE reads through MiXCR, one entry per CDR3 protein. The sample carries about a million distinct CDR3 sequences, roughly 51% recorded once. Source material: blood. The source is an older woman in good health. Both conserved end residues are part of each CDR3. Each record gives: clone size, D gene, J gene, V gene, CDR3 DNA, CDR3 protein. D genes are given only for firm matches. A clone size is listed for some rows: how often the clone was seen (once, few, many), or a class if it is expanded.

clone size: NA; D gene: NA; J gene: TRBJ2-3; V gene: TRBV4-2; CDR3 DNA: TGTGCCAGCAGCCAAGAGTGGAGGGGCCCAGATACGCAGTATTTT; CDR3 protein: CASSQEWRGPDTQYF
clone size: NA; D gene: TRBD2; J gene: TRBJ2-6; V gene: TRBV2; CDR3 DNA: TGTGCCAGCAGTGAATGGGTACTAGCGGGATCTGGGGCCAACGTCCTGACTTTC; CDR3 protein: CASSEWVLAGSGANVLTF
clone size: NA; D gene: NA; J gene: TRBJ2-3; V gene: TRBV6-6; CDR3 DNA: TGTGCCAACTTGGGGGTGAGCACAGATACGCAGTATTTT; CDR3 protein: CANLGVSTDTQYF
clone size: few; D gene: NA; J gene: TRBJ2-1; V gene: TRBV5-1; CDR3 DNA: TGCGCCAGCAGACTTAACAGTGGAGGTTACAATGAGCAGTTCTTC; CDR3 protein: CASRLNSGGYNEQFF
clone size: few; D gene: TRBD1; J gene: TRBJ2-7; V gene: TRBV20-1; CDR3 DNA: TGCAGTGCTAGGGACGTAAGGACAGGCACGTTCTACGAGCAGTACTTC; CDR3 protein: CSARDVRTGTFYEQYF
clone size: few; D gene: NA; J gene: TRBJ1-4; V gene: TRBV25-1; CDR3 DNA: TGTGCCAGCAGTTCGCCAGGGAAGCGTGGTGAAAAACTGTTTTTT; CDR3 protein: CASSSPGKRGEKLFF
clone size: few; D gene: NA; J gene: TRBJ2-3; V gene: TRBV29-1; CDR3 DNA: TGCAGCGTTGGACTGATCACAGATACGCAGTATTTT; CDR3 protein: CSVGLITDTQYF
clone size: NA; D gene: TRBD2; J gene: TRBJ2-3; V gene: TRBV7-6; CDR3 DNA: TGTGCCAGCAGCCATAGCCGGCATCCAATGACTAGCGGGAGAGGTGGTAGCACAGATACGCAGTATTTT; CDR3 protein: CASSHSRHPMTSGRGGSTDTQYF
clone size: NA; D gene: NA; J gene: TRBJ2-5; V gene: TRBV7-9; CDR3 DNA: TGTGCCAGCAGCTTAAACCCAGGGGCCCAAGAGACCCAGTACTTC; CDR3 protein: CASSLNPGAQETQYF
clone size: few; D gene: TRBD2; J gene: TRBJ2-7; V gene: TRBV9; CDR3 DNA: TGTGCCAGCAGCGTGGGCGGGAGTTCGGCCTACGAGCAGTACTTC; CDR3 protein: CASSVGGSSAYEQYF
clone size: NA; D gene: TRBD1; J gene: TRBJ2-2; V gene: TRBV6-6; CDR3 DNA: TGTGCCAGCAGTCAATCCGGGACAGGGGTCCCCGGGGAGCTGTTTTTT; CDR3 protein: CASSQSGTGVPGELFF
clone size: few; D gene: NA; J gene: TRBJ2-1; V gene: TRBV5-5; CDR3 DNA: TGTGCCAGCAGCTTGGGGGCGGGCTCCTACAATGAGCAGTTCTTC; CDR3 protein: CASSLGAGSYNEQFF
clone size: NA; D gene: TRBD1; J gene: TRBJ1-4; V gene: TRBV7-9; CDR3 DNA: TGTGCCAGCAGCTCCTGGACAGGGGAGGAAAAACTGTTTTTT; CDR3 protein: CASSSWTGEEKLFF
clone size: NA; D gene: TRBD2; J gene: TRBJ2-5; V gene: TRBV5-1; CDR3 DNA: TGCGCCAGCAGCTTAGGCGGGACTAGCATTTTCGAGACCCAGTACTTC; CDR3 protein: CASSLGGTSIFETQYF
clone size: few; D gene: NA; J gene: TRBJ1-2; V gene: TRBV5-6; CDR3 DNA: TGTGCCAGCAGCTCTACAACAGGGCTTCTTGACTACACCTTC; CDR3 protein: CASSSTTGLLDYTF
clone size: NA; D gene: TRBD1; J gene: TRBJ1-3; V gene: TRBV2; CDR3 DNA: TGTGCCAGCGCAAATGACAGGGCCTCTGGAAACACCATATATTTT; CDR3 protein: CASANDRASGNTIYF
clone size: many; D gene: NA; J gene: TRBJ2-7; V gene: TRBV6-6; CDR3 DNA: TGTGCCAGCAGTCCCCGGTTGACGACAAGGGCGTCCTACGAGCAGTACTTC; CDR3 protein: CASSPRLTTRASYEQYF
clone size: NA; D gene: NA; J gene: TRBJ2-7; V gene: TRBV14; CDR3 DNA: TGTGCCAGCAGCCAAGTTCATAAGGCCTACGAGCAGTACTTC; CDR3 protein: CASSQVHKAYEQYF
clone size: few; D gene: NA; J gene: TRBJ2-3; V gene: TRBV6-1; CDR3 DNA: TGTGCCAGCAGCAACCGGGGCCTGTGGGATACGCAGTATTTT; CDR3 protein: CASSNRGLWDTQYF
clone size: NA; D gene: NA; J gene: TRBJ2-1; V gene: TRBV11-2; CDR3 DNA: TGTGCCAGCAGCTTAAGAACCCGCAGTAGCTCCTACAATGAGCAGTTCTTC; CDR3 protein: CASSLRTRSSSYNEQFF
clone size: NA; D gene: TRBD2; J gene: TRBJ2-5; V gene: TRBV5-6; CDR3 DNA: TGTGCCAGCAGCTTCGGGGCGGGAGTGGCAAAGACCCAGTACTTC; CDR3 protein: CASSFGAGVAKTQYF
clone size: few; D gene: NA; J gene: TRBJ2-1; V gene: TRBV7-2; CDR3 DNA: TGTGCCAGCAGCTTGATAGCGGCCCCAGGGCACAATGAGCAGTTCTTC; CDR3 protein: CASSLIAAPGHNEQFF
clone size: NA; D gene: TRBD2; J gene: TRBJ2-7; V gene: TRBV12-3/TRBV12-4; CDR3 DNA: TGTGCCAGCAGTTTAGATTGGGAGGGACGTGCGTCCTACGAGCAGTACTTC; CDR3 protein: CASSLDWEGRASYEQYF
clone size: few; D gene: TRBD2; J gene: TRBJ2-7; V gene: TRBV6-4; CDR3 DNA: TGTGCCAGCAGTGACTGTAGCGGGCTGAACGAGCAGTACTTC; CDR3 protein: CASSDCSGLNEQYF
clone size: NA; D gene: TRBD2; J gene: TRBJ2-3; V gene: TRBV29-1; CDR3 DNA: TGCAGCGTCGCACCGGGACTAGCGGGATTGGATACGCAGTATTTT; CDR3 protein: CSVAPGLAGLDTQYF
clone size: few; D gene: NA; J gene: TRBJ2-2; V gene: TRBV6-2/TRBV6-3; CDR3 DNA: TGTGCCAGCACCCTTGGTCTCGGGGAGCTGTTTTTT; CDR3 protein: CASTLGLGELFF
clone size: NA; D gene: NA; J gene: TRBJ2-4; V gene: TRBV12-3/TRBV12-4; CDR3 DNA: TGTGCCAGCAGTAGAGTAGGCCTAGCCAAAAACATTCAGTACTTC; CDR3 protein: CASSRVGLAKNIQYF
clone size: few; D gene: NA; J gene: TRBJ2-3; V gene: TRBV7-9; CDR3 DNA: TGTGCCAGCAGCTTAGACACCACGGGTACGCAGTATTTT; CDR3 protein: CASSLDTTGTQYF
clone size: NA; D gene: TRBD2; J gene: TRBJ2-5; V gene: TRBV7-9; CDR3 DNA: TGTGCCAGCAGCCAGAGGGCTAGCGGGCTTTTCGAGACCCAGTACTTC; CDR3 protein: CASSQRASGLFETQYF
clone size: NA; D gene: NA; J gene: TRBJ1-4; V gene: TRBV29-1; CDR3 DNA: TGCAGCGTTGGCGAGGGGGGTAGGAATGAAAAACTGTTTTTT; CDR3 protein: CSVGEGGRNEKLFF
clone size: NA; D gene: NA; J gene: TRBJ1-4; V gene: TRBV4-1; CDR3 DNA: TGCGCCAGCAGCCAACTCCCGGGGGCAACTAATGAAAAACTGTTTTTT; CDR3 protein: CASSQLPGATNEKLFF
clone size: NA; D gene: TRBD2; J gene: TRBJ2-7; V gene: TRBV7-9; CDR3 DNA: TGTGCCAGCAGCTCACTCGGACTAGGAAGCGAGCAGTACTTC; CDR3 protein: CASSSLGLGSEQYF
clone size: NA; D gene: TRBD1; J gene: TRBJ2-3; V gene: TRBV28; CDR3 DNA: TGTGCCAGCAGGACAGGGGCGACTAGTGATACGCAGTATTTT; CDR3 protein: CASRTGATSDTQYF
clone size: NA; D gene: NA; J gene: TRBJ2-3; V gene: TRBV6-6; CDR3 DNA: TGTGCCAGCCCACCGGGTCCCAAAAACACAGATACGCAGTATTTT; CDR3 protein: CASPPGPKNTDTQYF
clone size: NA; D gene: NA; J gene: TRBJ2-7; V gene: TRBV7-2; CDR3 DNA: TGTGCCTGCAGCCGTACGGCGGATTACGAGCAGTACTTC; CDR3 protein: CACSRTADYEQYF
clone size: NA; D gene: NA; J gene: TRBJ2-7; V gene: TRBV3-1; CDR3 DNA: TGTGCCAGCAGCCAAGTCCTATTCTACGAGCGGTACTTC; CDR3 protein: CASSQVLFYERYF
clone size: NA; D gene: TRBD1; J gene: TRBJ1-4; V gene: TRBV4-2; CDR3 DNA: TGTGCCAGCAGCCAAGCCCTCGGGACAGGGAATGAAAAACTGTTTTTT; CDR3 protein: CASSQALGTGNEKLFF
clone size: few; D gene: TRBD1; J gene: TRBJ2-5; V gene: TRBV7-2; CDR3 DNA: TGTGCCAGCAGCACAATGGGACAGACAGAGACCCAGTACTTC; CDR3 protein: CASSTMGQTETQYF
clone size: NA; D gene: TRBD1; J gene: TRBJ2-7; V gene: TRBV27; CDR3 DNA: TGTGCCAGCAGTTGGGGGACAGGGGTCGAGCAGTACTTC; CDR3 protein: CASSWGTGVEQYF
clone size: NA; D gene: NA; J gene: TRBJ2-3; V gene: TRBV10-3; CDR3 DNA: TGTGCCATCAGTGCTAATTCACGCACAGATACGCAGTATTTT; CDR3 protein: CAISANSRTDTQYF
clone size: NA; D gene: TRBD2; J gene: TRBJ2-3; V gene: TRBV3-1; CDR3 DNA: TGTGCCAGCAGCGCCCGACTAGCGGGCATAGATACGCAGTATTTT; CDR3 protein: CASSARLAGIDTQYF